The 20 T cell receptor beta chains given below trace back to one sample, sequenced in a study of T cell responses to AZD1222 COVID-19 vaccine. TCRdb keeps only in-frame clones here, not all; method: immunoSEQ multiplex PCR. The sample consists of 250,000 to 300,000 clones, 90% to 95% of them appearing once. Material: peripheral blood, obtained 28 days after the second AZD1222 dose. The receptors stem from an adult who received the AZD1222 COVID-19 vaccine.

In regard to this clone: The junction shows a germline mismatch at one end, possibly a read error. This chain links TRBV27 with TRBJ2-7; D uncertain. CDR3 size: 8 residues. CDR1 and CDR2 (germline): MNHEY, SMNVEV (reference sequence). CDR3 sequence reads: CASSSDCF. CDR3 coding DNA: TGTGCCAGCAGTTCCGACTGCTTC.

The rearrangement links TRBV9 to TRBJ2-1; 7 bases align to TRBD2. The germline V gene has CDR1 SGDLS and CDR2 YYNGEE. The ends lost 4 bases at V and 0 bases at J; junction bases unmatched: 7. The CDR3 runs to 16 residues. The CDR3, as DNA: TGTGCCAGCAGCCGATTGCTAGCGGTCTCCTACAATGAGCAGTTCTTC. It specifies CASSRLLAVSYNEQFF.

CDR3 DNA sequence: TGTGCCAGCAGCCAAGATGTGGTAGCGGGGTGGGAGCTGTTTTTT. Protein product: CASSQDVVAGWELFF. J is TRBJ2-2 and V is TRBV4-2, with TRBD2 matching 8 bases. The CDR3 consists of 15 residues. The junction had 6 bases not matched to a gene; V was cut back by 0 bases and J by 9 bases. Per the germline V gene, CDR1 is LGHNA and CDR2 is YNFKEQ.

The chain has TRBV4-1 and TRBJ2-1; 9 nucleotides match TRBD1. J gave up 7 bases and V 4 bases, and 8 bases lay outside the gene matches. CDR3 size: 15 residues. Germline-derived CDR1 and CDR2 are MGHRA and YSYEKL. DNA for the CDR3: TGCGCCAGCAGCCTATGGACAGGGGCGGATAATGAGCAGTTCTTC. As protein: CASSLWTGADNEQFF.

The rearrangement joins TRBV5-1 to TRBJ2-6; weak D call: TRBD2 (5 bases). Germline CDR1 is SGHRS and CDR2 is YFSETQ. This CDR3 has 16 amino acids. V gave up 4 bases and J gave up 0 bases, with 11 bases separating them. The CDR3 sequence: CASSPEGHSGANVLTF. CDR3 sequence (DNA): TGCGCCAGCAGCCCCGAGGGTCACTCTGGGGCCAACGTCCTGACTTTC.

In its sample, this clone was seen many times. The CDR3 sequence is CAWSASGVAFF. In DNA form, the CDR3 reads TGTGCCTGGAGCGCCTCAGGGGTAGCTTTCTTT. The genes are TRBV30 and TRBJ1-1; perhaps TRBD1 as D (6 bases). Germline assignment: CDR1 GTSNPN and CDR2 SVGIG (reference sequence). V lost 3 bases to trimming and J lost 10 bases, with 12 bases between them. This CDR3 region has 11 residues.

This chain connects TRBV6-5 to TRBJ2-1; D unresolved. This CDR3 is built from 15 residues. Trimming took 2 bases from V and 3 from J, leaving 11 bases between them. Germline V gene data show CDR1 as MNHEY and CDR2 as SVGAGI. The CDR3 DNA reads as TGTGCCAGCAGTTACGGTCGCGTTTTCTACAATGAGCAGTTCTTC. Translated, it gives CASSYGRVFYNEQFF.

The chain has TRBV5-5 and TRBJ1-1, with a tentative D call TRBD1 (6 bases). The CDR3 contains 16 residues. V was trimmed by 2 bases and J by 2 bases, leaving 16 bases between them. Germline CDR1 and CDR2: SGHKS and YYEKEE (reference sequence). The CDR3: CASSFWEGVINTEAFF. The CDR3 DNA is TGTGCCAGCAGCTTTTGGGAGGGGGTGATAAACACTGAAGCTTTCTTT.

The V gene is TRBV28, the J gene TRBJ2-3; D is unresolved. V gave up 3 bases and J gave up 1 base, with 14 bases separating them. Germline V gene data show CDR1 as MDHEN and CDR2 as SYDVKM. This CDR3 is 16 amino acids long. CDR3 nucleotides: TGTGCCAGCAGTTTTAGGCGGTTAGTTGGCACAGATACGCAGTATTTT. Amino acids: CASSFRRLVGTDTQYF.

The J gene is TRBJ2-3, the V gene TRBV5-5, with D possibly being TRBD2 (5 bases). In germline, CDR1 is SGHKS, CDR2 YYEKEE (reference sequence). The CDR3 runs to 15 residues. The germline V and J ends were trimmed by 5 bases and 2 bases, with 15 bases remaining between them. CDR3 in DNA: TGTGCCAGCAGACGGCCGGGGAGTGCCACAGATACGCAGTATTTT. Amino acid sequence: CASRRPGSATDTQYF.

This chain joins TRBV5-1 and TRBJ1-1; the match to TRBD1 covers 9 bases. The CDR3 consists of 16 residues. V lost 0 bases to trimming and J lost 6 bases; unmatched junction nucleotides: 9. CDR1 is SGHRS, CDR2 YFSETQ, per germline. CDR3 sequence (DNA): TGCGCCAGCAGCTTGGCGACAGGGGGGTTTGAGGCTGAAGCTTTCTTT. It encodes CASSLATGGFEAEAFF.

A remark on this clone: Distinct nucleotide sequences in the sample also encode this CDR3. The chain has TRBV3-1 (or the pseudogene TRBV3-2) and TRBJ1-1; no clear D gene. The CDR3 has 13 amino acids. The germline gives CDR1 LGHDT, CDR2 YNNKEL (reference sequence). V lost 1 base, J lost 5 bases, and 8 bases lay in between. Here the CDR3 reads CASSQGVGTEAFF. The CDR3 DNA sequence: TGTGCCAGCAGCCAAGGGGTCGGGACTGAAGCTTTCTTT.

The genes are TRBV6-5 and TRBJ1-1, with 7 nucleotides matching TRBD1. There are 16 residues in the CDR3. Germline loops: CDR1 MNHEY, CDR2 SVGAGI. V lost 2 bases and J lost 4; bases outside the gene matches: 10. The CDR3 nucleotides read TGTGCCAGCAGTTACATTTGGAAGGGGGCGGGCACTGAAGCTTTCTTT. Its protein is CASSYIWKGAGTEAFF.

This rearrangement joins TRBV28 to TRBJ2-7; the D is unclear. The V end was cut by 2 bases, the J end by 1 base, with 12 bases between. The CDR3 contains 15 residues. Germline V gene lookup returns CDR1 MDHEN and CDR2 SYDVKM. The CDR3 is CASSLRAWGSYEQYF. Written as DNA, the CDR3 is TGTGCCAGCAGTTTACGGGCCTGGGGTTCCTACGAGCAGTACTTC.

This clone came up once. The chain combines TRBV7-2 with TRBJ1-5; maybe TRBD1 (5 bases). CDR3 length: 12 residues. V lost 5 bases and J 6 bases, leaving 8 bases between the germline ends. Germline-derived CDR1 and CDR2 are SGHTA and FQGNSA. CDR3 bases: TGTGCCAGCAGCCCAGGGTCTCAGCCCCAGCATTTT. Translation gives CASSPGSQPQHF.

The rearrangement joins TRBV28 to TRBJ1-5; the D gene is possibly TRBD1 (5 bases). This CDR3 region has 14 residues. Trimming removed 5 bases from V and 5 bases from J, with 13 bases in between. Germline V lookup: CDR1 MDHEN, CDR2 SYDVKM. CDR3 residues: CASSGAGYDQPQHF. The CDR3 bases are TGTGCCAGCAGTGGGGCGGGGTATGATCAGCCCCAGCATTTT.

The gene calls are TRBV7-2 and TRBJ1-1, with TRBD1 matching 8 bases. With 2 bases clipped from V and 0 bases from J, the junction kept 2 bases outside the gene matches. The CDR3 length is 15 residues. Germline V gene sequence: CDR1 SGHTA, CDR2 FQGNSA. The DNA of the CDR3 is TGTGCCAGCAGCTTAAGACAGGGGATGAACACTGAAGCTTTCTTT. It is translated as CASSLRQGMNTEAFF.

This chain uses TRBV4-1 with TRBJ2-7; perhaps TRBD2 as D (6 bases). The CDR3 length is 14 residues. Germline V gives CDR1 MGHRA, CDR2 YSYEKL. V was shortened by 4 bases and J by 6 bases, with 16 bases between the two germline ends. CDR3 residues: CASSPPDGGTEQYF. The CDR3 DNA reads TGCGCCAGCAGCCCCCCCGATGGAGGGACCGAGCAGTACTTC.

As for this clone: Germline is not matched at one junction end, which may reflect a read error. The CDR3 reads CASRPRDPDTEAFF. CDR3 nucleotides: TGTGCTAGCAGGCCCAGGGATCCGGACACTGAAGCTTTCTTT. The chain has TRBV7-7 and TRBJ1-1, with D maybe TRBD1 (5 bases). The CDR3 runs to 14 residues. From germline, CDR1 is SSHAT and CDR2 FNYEAQ (reference sequence).

The CDR3 DNA follows: TGCGCCAGCAGCTTGGTATACAGGGGGTCGAATGGCTACACCTTC. Its translation is CASSLVYRGSNGYTF. The chain links TRBV5-1 to TRBJ1-2, with TRBD1 matching over 8 bases. CDR1 and CDR2 (germline): SGHRS, YFSETQ. This CDR3 spans 15 amino acids. J was trimmed by 6 bases and V by 0 bases; bases with no gene match: 7.